A selection of T cell receptor beta chains follows, all from one sample in a study of graft-versus-host responses after intestinal transplantation. This table comes from immunoSEQ multiplex PCR, and its TCRdb copy is limited to in-frame clones, with some not included. The table lists 90,000 to 150,000 clones, approximately 92% of them singletons, with approximately 0.11% in the top ten. Antigen specificity for these receptors is unknown. The starting material was unstimulated CD4+ T cells sorted from spleen or lymph node cells, obtained before intestinal transplant. Receptors were obtained from a human donor who received an intestinal transplant. Each CDR3 is given with its conserved first and last residue. D genes are given only for firm matches. Size tells how often a clone was seen (once, few, many) or the class of an expanded clone, and some rows leave it out.

j_call | clone_size | v_call | d_call | cdr3_length | cdr3_aa | cdr3_nt
TRBJ1-3 | - | TRBV28 | - | 13 | CASNRFSGNTIYF | TGTGCCAGCAACCGGTTCTCTGGAAACACCATATATTTT
TRBJ2-1 | - | TRBV10-1 | - | 16 | CASSHLPGRRLNEQFF | TGCGCCAGCAGTCACCTGCCGGGACGCCGCCTAAATGAGCAGTTCTTC
TRBJ1-1 | - | TRBV11-2 | - | 12 | CASSSMNTEAFF | TGTGCCAGCAGCTCTATGAACACTGAAGCTTTCTTT
TRBJ2-1 | - | TRBV6-5 | TRBD2 | 15 | CASSYSAGVINEQFF | TGTGCCAGCAGTTACTCCGCGGGAGTCATAAATGAGCAGTTCTTC
TRBJ1-5 | once | TRBV23-1 | - | 18 | CASSQFLLTGRSNQPQHF | TGCGCCAGCAGTCAATTCTTATTAACGGGGCGCAGCAATCAGCCCCAGCATTTT
TRBJ1-4 | - | TRBV7-8 | - | 15 | CASSLPGTTNEKLFF | TGTGCCAGCAGCTTACCGGGGACAACTAATGAAAAACTGTTTTTT
TRBJ1-2 | - | TRBV4-1 | - | 15 | CASSQDFRASYGYTF | TGCGCCAGCAGCCAAGATTTCAGGGCTTCCTATGGCTACACCTTC
TRBJ2-7 | - | TRBV10-3 | TRBD2 | 16 | CAISEFNSGRAFEQYF | TGTGCCATCAGTGAGTTTAATAGCGGGAGGGCCTTTGAGCAGTACTTC
TRBJ2-1 | once | TRBV18 | - | 12 | CASSPILGEQFF | TGTGCCAGCTCACCAATATTAGGTGAGCAGTTCTTC
TRBJ2-5 | - | TRBV7-9 | - | 16 | CASSRGLFRDGETQYF | TGTGCCAGCAGCCGCGGTCTGTTCCGGGATGGAGAGACCCAGTACTTC
TRBJ1-3 | - | TRBV5-1 | TRBD1 | 16 | CASSWTGRGSGNTIYF | TGCGCCAGCAGCTGGACAGGGAGAGGCTCTGGAAACACCATATATTTT
TRBJ1-4 | once | TRBV6-1 | - | 15 | CASSERYGQNEKLFF | TGTGCCAGCAGTGAGCGCTATGGACAGAATGAAAAACTGTTTTTT
TRBJ1-2 | - | TRBV5-1 | - | 15 | CASSKRTDVGYGYTF | TGCGCCAGCAGCAAACGGACAGACGTGGGCTATGGCTACACCTTC
TRBJ2-7 | - | TRBV27 | - | 14 | CASAPLRGRREQYF | TGTGCCAGTGCCCCCTTACGAGGCCGGAGGGAGCAGTACTTC
TRBJ1-3 | few | TRBV11-2 | - | 13 | CASSLVGGNTIYF | TGTGCCAGCAGCTTAGTTGGGGGAAACACCATATATTTT
TRBJ2-3 | - | TRBV4-1 | - | 19 | CASSQDRSDGFFSTDTQYF | TGCGCCAGCAGCCAAGATAGGTCGGACGGGTTTTTTAGCACAGATACGCAGTATTTT
TRBJ1-3 | once | TRBV28 | - | 16 | CASSPSRPTSGNTIYF | TGTGCCAGCAGTCCCTCCCGCCCAACCTCTGGAAACACCATATATTTT
TRBJ2-3 | - | TRBV7-7 | - | 15 | CASSRTASGTDTQYF | TGTGCTAGCAGCCGAACCGCTAGCGGCACAGATACGCAGTATTTT